The rows below give T cell receptor beta chains drawn from one sample of a study of beta chain features in type 1 diabetes. TCRdb's copy holds only in-frame clones and misses some; the assay was immunoSEQ multiplex PCR. Among about 150,000 clones, 8.5% to 10% were seen once, and the ten largest hold 0.7%. Sequencing was done on a sample of central memory CD4+ T cells from blood. The receptors originated from a woman aged 25 to 45 with type 1 diabetes. The CDR3 runs from the conserved cysteine through the conserved F or W.

TRBV6-6 | CASRRDGDRGGTQYF
TRBV6-6 | CASRTLAGGNEQYF
TRBV19 | CATDSLNEQFF
TRBV7-9 | CASTKDGYGWTEAFF
TRBV29-1 | CSVEGAGHAKNIQYF
TRBV5-1 | CASSRDSGGTEAFF
TRBV9 | CASSVDTTYTGELFF
TRBV28 | CASSPLAGVQETQYF
TRBV7-9 | CASSLGRGVEAFF
TRBV4-1 | CASSRRQGGSNYGYTF
TRBV28 | CASSLGHTQYF
TRBV28 | CASSLPWENEQFF
TRBV29-1 | CSVVGTTSYNEQFF
TRBV7-9 | CASSLQGSIDTQYF
TRBV5-6 | CASSALDRGTAF
TRBV9 | CASSVGPTHGANYGYTF
TRBV7-3 | CASSPMTSGVSTDTQYF
TRBV7-6 | CASSLTGANQPQHF
TRBV28 | CASRTQGTKNIQYF
TRBV28 | CASTSGRWGEQFF
TRBV18 | CASSPGTGHTDTQYF
TRBV14 | CASSRRDSVYEQYF
TRBV5-1 | CASSLEPGSGELFF
TRBV9 | CASSGGGGANNEQFF
TRBV29-1 | CSVDPRQGPTGTEAFF
TRBV6-5 | CASSYGREWTDTQYF